The 5 T cell receptor beta chains below all came from one sample that was sequenced in a study of T-cell memory formation after mild COVID-19 (TCRdb year 2021). Libraries came from 5' RACE. The sequencer listed for this sample is Illumina NovaSeq 6000. TCRdb reworked the public reads: Q25 trimming with fastp, MiXCR clone assembly, productive beta chains retained. Every distinct CDR3 protein forms one entry, paired with its most common genes and DNA. In this sample the table shows a few hundred thousand distinct CDR3 sequences, 20% to 25% of which occur a single time. About an eighth of the sample rests with the top ten. Sequenced sample: PBMCs or a T cell subset sorted from them (not recorded which). All receptors come from an adult woman who had mild COVID-19 (a few samples of this study predate the infection). The sample titles of this study are shuffled in the database, so cell type and time point are left out; the donor was told from shared clones.

J is TRBJ2-1 and V is TRBV2; a weak D match, TRBD2 (5 bases). This CDR3 region has 13 residues. The V end lost 10 bases, the J end lost 0 bases, and 10 bases lay between the germline ends. Germline CDR1 SNHLY, CDR2 FYNNEI. The CDR3 DNA is TGTGCCACCGAACTAGTCTCCTACAATGAGCAGTTCTTC. This translates into CATELVSYNEQFF. Full variable domain (outside the CDR3, taken from reference TRBV2 and TRBJ2-1): EPEVTQTPSHQVTQMGQEVILRCVPISNHLYFYWYRQILGQKVEFLVSFYNNEISEKSEIFDDQFSVERPDGSNFTLKIRSTKLEDSAMYFCATELVSYNEQFFGPGTRLTVL.

This clonotype was seen repeatedly, ten times or more. One junction end disagrees with the germline gene, perhaps due to a read error. The CDR3 spells CASSLGDEQYF. In DNA form, the CDR3 reads TGTGCCAGCAGCCTGGGAGACGAGCAGTACTTC. The V and J genes are TRBV5-1 and TRBJ2-7, with D possibly TRBD2 on 5 matching bases. This CDR3 is built from 11 residues. The germline gives CDR1 SGHRS, CDR2 YFSETQ.

The rearrangement links TRBV7-6 to TRBJ2-7, with D tentatively TRBD1 or TRBD2 (5 bases each). Trimming took 5 bases from V and 2 from J, leaving 16 bases between them. This CDR3 region has 15 residues. Germline V gives CDR1 SGHVS, CDR2 FNYEAQ. In DNA, the CDR3 is TGTGCCAGCAGCGATCCCGGGACGGCCACCTACGAGCAGTACTTC. Translated: CASSDPGTATYEQYF.

The V gene is TRBV6-2 or TRBV6-3, the J gene TRBJ2-4, with 7 bases aligning to TRBD2. The germline V gene has CDR1 MNHEY and CDR2 SVGEGT. This CDR3 has 17 residues. Trimming at V came to 5 bases and at J to 4 bases, leaving 14 bases not matched to a gene. CDR3 residues: CASSHLGLAETKNIQYF. For the CDR3, the DNA is TGTGCCAGCAGTCACCTTGGCCTAGCGGAGACAAAAAACATTCAGTACTTC.

The table lists this clonotype with a few counts. The CDR3 loop reads CASSPQGYTGELFF. The CDR3 DNA is TGTGCCAGCAGCCCCCAGGGTTACACCGGGGAGCTGTTTTTT. The chain is built from TRBV9 and TRBJ2-2; tentatively, D is TRBD1 (5 bases). The CDR3 runs to 14 residues. The germline gives CDR1 SGDLS, CDR2 YYNGEE. Trimming shortened V by 4 bases and J by 3 bases, and 10 bases separated the two germline ends.